A selection of T cell receptor beta chains follows, all from one sample in a study of cytomegalovirus exposure and HLA in healthy donors. Repertoires were generated with immunoSEQ multiplex PCR, while TCRdb's copy carries only in-frame clones and drops some. Of some 130,000 clones listed, roughly 9% are singletons. Material: PBMCs. These receptor sequences come from a woman aged 40-49 years in good health and CMV-seropositive. Both conserved end residues are part of each CDR3. Fields, in order: clone size, V gene, J gene, D gene, CDR3 protein, CDR3 DNA. D genes are given only for firm matches. Where a row states a size, it is once, few, many or the class of an expanded clone; other rows omit it.

size: .; V: TRBV29-1; J: TRBJ1-2; D: .; CDR3: CSVPWSFYGYTF; DNA: TGCAGCGTCCCGTGGAGCTTCTATGGCTACACCTTC
size: .; V: TRBV4-3; J: TRBJ1-2; D: TRBD1; CDR3: CASSQGQSGYGYTF; DNA: TGCGCCAGCAGCCAGGGACAGTCAGGCTATGGCTACACCTTC
size: .; V: TRBV27; J: TRBJ2-1; D: TRBD1; CDR3: CASSGQDYNEQFF; DNA: TGTGCCAGCAGCGGACAGGATTACAATGAGCAGTTCTTC
size: few; V: TRBV10-1; J: TRBJ2-7; D: .; CDR3: CASHIANYEQYF; DNA: TGCGCCAGCCATATCGCTAACTACGAGCAGTACTTC
size: once; V: TRBV12-5; J: TRBJ1-1; D: TRBD1; CDR3: CASGPGTENTEAFF; DNA: TGTGCTAGTGGTCCGGGGACAGAGAACACTGAAGCTTTCTTT
size: .; V: TRBV7-9; J: TRBJ2-7; D: TRBD1; CDR3: CASSLAGTDEQYF; DNA: TGTGCCAGCAGCTTAGCAGGGACAGACGAGCAGTACTTC
size: few; V: TRBV9; J: TRBJ2-1; D: .; CDR3: CASSHPSLASNEQFF; DNA: TGTGCCAGCAGCCATCCATCACTAGCATCCAATGAGCAGTTCTTC
size: .; V: TRBV29-1; J: TRBJ1-2; D: .; CDR3: CSVERAGDRGYTF; DNA: TGCAGCGTTGAGAGAGCCGGCGACAGGGGCTACACCTTC
size: few; V: TRBV2; J: TRBJ2-1; D: .; CDR3: CASSEEVEKVQFF; DNA: TGTGCCAGCAGTGAGGAGGTTGAAAAGGTTCAGTTCTTC
size: few; V: TRBV11-3; J: TRBJ2-5; D: .; CDR3: CASSASPQETQYF; DNA: TGTGCCAGCAGCGCTAGCCCCCAAGAGACCCAGTACTTC
size: .; V: TRBV5-1; J: TRBJ2-1; D: TRBD2; CDR3: CASSLGLAGATYNEQFF; DNA: TGCGCCAGCAGCTTGGGACTAGCGGGGGCAACCTACAATGAGCAGTTCTTC
size: .; V: TRBV25-1; J: TRBJ1-2; D: .; CDR3: CASSLGGYGYTF; DNA: TGTGCCAGCTCCCTGGGGGGCTATGGCTACACCTTC
size: .; V: TRBV9; J: TRBJ2-5; D: TRBD1; CDR3: CASSPQAGGWETQYF; DNA: TGTGCCAGCAGCCCGCAAGCAGGGGGCTGGGAGACCCAGTACTTC
size: few; V: TRBV21-1; J: TRBJ2-7; D: .; CDR3: CASSHRRDEQYF; DNA: TGTGCCAGCAGTCATAGGCGGGACGAGCAGTACTTC
size: few; V: TRBV29-1; J: TRBJ2-7; D: .; CDR3: CSISGDSGSEQYF; DNA: TGCAGCATATCCGGGGATAGTGGTTCCGAGCAGTACTTC
size: .; V: TRBV4-3; J: TRBJ2-7; D: .; CDR3: CASSQVRQSYEQYF; DNA: TGCGCCAGCAGCCAAGTTAGACAGTCCTACGAGCAGTACTTC
size: .; V: TRBV7-6; J: TRBJ1-6; D: .; CDR3: CASSPQSVTGFNSPLHF; DNA: TGTGCCAGCAGCCCACAATCTGTGACAGGTTTTAATTCACCCCTCCACTTT